The sequence of this TCR beta chain was determined in a study of T cell responses to AZD1222 COVID-19 vaccine. Whether given at about 4 or about 12 weeks, second doses were pooled. CDR3 length: 16 residues. Trimming at V came to 7 bases and at J to 0 bases, leaving 6 bases not matched to a gene. CDR1 is SNHLY and CDR2 is FYNNEI in the germline V gene. Repertoires were generated with immunoSEQ multiplex PCR, while TCRdb's copy carries only in-frame clones and drops some. The table shows about 150,000 clones, with around nine tenths occurring only once. This receptor was identified in an adult who received the AZD1222 COVID-19 vaccine. Sequences were derived from peripheral blood, sampled 28 days after the second AZD1222 dose. V and J are TRBV2 and TRBJ2-6; 7 bases fit TRBD1. The CDR3 reads CASTYRTGSGANVLTF. The CDR3 DNA is TGTGCCAGCACCTACCGGACAGGCTCTGGGGCCAACGTCCTGACTTTC.